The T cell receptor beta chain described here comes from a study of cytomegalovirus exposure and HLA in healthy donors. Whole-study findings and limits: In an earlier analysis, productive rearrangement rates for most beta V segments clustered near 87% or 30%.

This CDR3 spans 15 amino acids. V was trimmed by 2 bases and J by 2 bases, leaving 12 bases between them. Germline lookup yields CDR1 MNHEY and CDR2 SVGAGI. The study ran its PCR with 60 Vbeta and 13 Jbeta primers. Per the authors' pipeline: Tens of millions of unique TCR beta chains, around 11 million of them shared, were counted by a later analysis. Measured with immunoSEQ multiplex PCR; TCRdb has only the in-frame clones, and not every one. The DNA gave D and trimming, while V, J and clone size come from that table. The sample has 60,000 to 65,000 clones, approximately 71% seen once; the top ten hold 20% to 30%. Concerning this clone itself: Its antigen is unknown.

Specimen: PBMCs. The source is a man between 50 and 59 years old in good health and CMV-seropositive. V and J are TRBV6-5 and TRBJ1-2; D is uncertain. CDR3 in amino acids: CASSYQRSLNYGYTF. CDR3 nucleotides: TGTGCCAGCAGTTACCAGCGATCCTTAAACTATGGCTACACCTTC.